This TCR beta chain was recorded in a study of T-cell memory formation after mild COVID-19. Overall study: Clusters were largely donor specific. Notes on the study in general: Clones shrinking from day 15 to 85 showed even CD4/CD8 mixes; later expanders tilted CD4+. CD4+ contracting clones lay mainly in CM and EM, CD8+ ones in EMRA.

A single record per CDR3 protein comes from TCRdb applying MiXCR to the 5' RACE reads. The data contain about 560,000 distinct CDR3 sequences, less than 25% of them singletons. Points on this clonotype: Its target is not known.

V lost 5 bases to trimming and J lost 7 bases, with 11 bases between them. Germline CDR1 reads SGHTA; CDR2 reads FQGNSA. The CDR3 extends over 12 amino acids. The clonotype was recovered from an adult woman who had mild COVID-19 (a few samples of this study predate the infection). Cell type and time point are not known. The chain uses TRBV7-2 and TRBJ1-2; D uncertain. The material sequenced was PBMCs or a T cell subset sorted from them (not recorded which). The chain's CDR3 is CASSRRMGGYTF. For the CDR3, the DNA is TGTGCCAGCAGCCGGAGGATGGGTGGCTACACCTTC.